This T cell receptor beta chain is from a study of PD-1 blockade in classical Hodgkin lymphoma. The assay was immunoSEQ multiplex PCR, and TCRdb's table has in-frame clones only and misses some. The sample consists of tens of thousands of clones, 60% to 70% of them appearing once. The table lists this clone with a few counts. Described time point: cycle 4 day 1 (C4D1), after 6 weeks of nivolumab. Patients all relapsed after autologous stem cell transplantation, and there was variation in brentuximab vedotin exposure. The CDR3 consists of 14 residues. The germline V gene encodes CDR1 MNHEY and CDR2 SVGAGI. V lost 4 bases and J lost 0, with 7 bases in between.

The sequenced sample was peripheral blood mononuclear cells (PBMCs), obtained before the fourth cycle of nivolumab. The sequence was obtained from a human donor with classical Hodgkin lymphoma. The chain combines TRBV6-5 with TRBJ1-3; no reliable D call. Here the CDR3 reads CASSSSRSGNTIYF. As DNA, the CDR3 is TGTGCCAGCAGTTCTTCCCGCTCTGGAAACACCATATATTTT.